Detailed here is one TCR beta chain. The antigen is unknown. The PCR made use of 60 Vbeta and 13 Jbeta primers. This table comes from immunoSEQ multiplex PCR, and its TCRdb copy is limited to in-frame clones, with some not included. The sample lists about 190,000 clones; over 75% were seen once. This sample is drawn from a study of cytomegalovirus exposure and HLA in healthy donors. The overall study: Researchers previously reported finding 90 million to 130 million unique TCR beta sequences from some 180 million T cells.

Study outcomes and limitations: Associated with HLA alleles at 0.05 false discovery rate in a later analysis were around 15,000 TCR beta sequences. The number of N-insertions in an Asian-associated ancestry cluster was reportedly below the 666-donor mean in a later analysis.

Germline CDR1 is GTSNPN and CDR2 is SVGIG (reference sequence). V lost 5 bases to trimming and J lost 0 bases, with 16 bases between them. The length of the CDR3 is 15 residues. What was sequenced was PBMCs. The sequence was obtained from a man aged 35 to 55 in good health and CMV-seropositive. The chain carries TRBV30 and TRBJ1-1; TRBD1 might be the D (6 bases). The CDR3 loop is CAWAPGGLMNTEAFF. The CDR3 bases are TGTGCCTGGGCGCCCGGGGGGCTGATGAACACTGAAGCTTTCTTT.